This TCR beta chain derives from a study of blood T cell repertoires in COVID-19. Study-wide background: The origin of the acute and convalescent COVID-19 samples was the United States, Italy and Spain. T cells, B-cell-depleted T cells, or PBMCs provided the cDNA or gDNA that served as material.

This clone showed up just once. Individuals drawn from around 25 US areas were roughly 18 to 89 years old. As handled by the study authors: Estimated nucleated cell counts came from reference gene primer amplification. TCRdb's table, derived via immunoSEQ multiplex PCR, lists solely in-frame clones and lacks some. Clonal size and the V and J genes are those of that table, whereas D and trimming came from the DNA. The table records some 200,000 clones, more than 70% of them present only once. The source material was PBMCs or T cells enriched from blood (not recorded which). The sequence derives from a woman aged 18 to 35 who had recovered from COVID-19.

CDR3 bases: TGCGCCAGCAGCTTGCCACAGGGGGCTGGCGAGCAGTACTTC. This codes for CASSLPQGAGEQYF. The chain carries TRBV5-1 and TRBJ2-7; TRBD1 matches at 9 bases. The junction had 5 bases not matched to a gene; V was cut back by 1 base and J by 6 bases. Per germline, CDR1 SGHRS and CDR2 YFSETQ. The CDR3 covers 14 residues.